The TCR beta chain under discussion was sequenced for a study of T cell repertoires in cytomegalovirus infection. Overall study: Both recently identified HLA-C-restricted and well-studied HLA-B-restricted CMV epitopes were used in the study.

MiXCR, run by TCRdb on the reads, gives a single entry per CDR3 protein. This table holds just under 500,000 distinct CDR3 sequences, roughly a third found once. The length of the CDR3 is 12 residues. The V and J ends lost 6 bases and 9 bases respectively, with 12 bases between them. Germline V gene lookup returns CDR1 MNHEY and CDR2 SVGEGT. Note on this clonotype: The antigen remains unidentified.

Study results and caveats: The study found HLA-C-restricted CMV-specific TCR beta clonotypes dominating the ex vivo response. Cumulated frequencies of public TCR beta families served to identify carriers of CMV plus the relevant HLA.

The chain recombines TRBV6-2 or TRBV6-3 with TRBJ2-4, with D possibly being TRBD2 (5 bases). The specimen comprised cultured PBMCs, sampled from culture after CMV antigen stimulation. The clonotype originates from a human donor in good health (CMV status not recorded). Some clones in this sample may be carry-over from other donors' samples. The CDR3 reads CASSPTSAIQYF. The CDR3 coding sequence is TGTGCCAGCAGCCCTACTAGTGCCATTCAGTACTTC.